A selection of T cell receptor beta chains follows, all from one sample in a study of identical twins. TCRdb re-derived calls from the 5' RACE reads in MiXCR, one entry per CDR3 protein. This table holds approximately 490,000 distinct CDR3 sequences, 20% to 25% found once. This sample also belongs to another study, concerning yellow fever vaccine responses in identical twins.

The sample consisted of CD4+ T cells sorted from blood. The receptor set was obtained from a woman aged 18-29 years in good health. CDR3s include the opening cysteine and the closing phenylalanine or tryptophan. Fields, in order: J gene, clone size, V gene, D gene, CDR3 DNA, CDR3 protein. D genes are given only for firm matches. The size entry is marked missing in some rows and otherwise reads once, few, many or a size class.

>TRBJ2-5|NA|TRBV3-1|TRBD1
TGTGCCAGCAGCCAGTTCTTGACAGGGGGCGGGGAGACCCAGTACTTC
CASSQFLTGGGETQYF
>TRBJ2-5|NA|TRBV6-5|TRBD1
TGTGCCAGCAGTTACCCAGGGACAGGTGGAGAGACCCAGTACTTC
CASSYPGTGGETQYF
>TRBJ1-1|few|TRBV18|NA
TGTGCCAGCTCACCCCGCCAGCTCATGAACACTGAAGCTTTCTTT
CASSPRQLMNTEAFF
>TRBJ2-6|NA|TRBV19|TRBD1
TGTGCCAGTAGTAGAAGGGACAGTTGGGCCAACGTCCTGACTTTC
CASSRRDSWANVLTF
>TRBJ2-1|NA|TRBV27|TRBD2
TGTGCCAGCTCCTGGTCTAGCGGGGTATACAATGAGCAGTTCTTC
CASSWSSGVYNEQFF
>TRBJ2-3|NA|TRBV20-1|TRBD2
TGCAGTGCTAGCCGAGCGGGGGTGGATACGCAGTATTTT
CSASRAGVDTQYF
>TRBJ1-1|many|TRBV18|NA
TGTGCCAGCTCACTAATATCCGGCAGGGTGGACACTGAAGCTTTCTTT
CASSLISGRVDTEAFF
>TRBJ1-1|NA|TRBV10-1|NA
TGCGCCAGCGGGAGTCAAATAAGGAGGACTGAAGCTTTCTTT
CASGSQIRRTEAFF
>TRBJ2-3|NA|TRBV12-3/TRBV12-4|NA
TGTGCCAGCAGTTGGGCAAGTCGTACGCAGTATTTT
CASSWASRTQYF
>TRBJ2-1|NA|TRBV10-3|TRBD2
TGTGCCATCAGTGCCGGGACTAGCTATCAATATGAGCAGTTCTTC
CAISAGTSYQYEQFF
>TRBJ2-3|few|TRBV14|TRBD2
TGTGCCAGCAGCCTCAGGAGTGGGACTAGCGGCACAGATACGCAGTATTTT
CASSLRSGTSGTDTQYF
>TRBJ2-2|NA|TRBV29-1|NA
TGCAGCGTTGAAGATACGGGGTGGGGTTTT
CSVEDTGWGF
>TRBJ2-7|NA|TRBV11-1|TRBD2
TGTGCCAGCAGCTTAGCGGGAGGACTAGCGGGAAAGAGGACCTACGAGCAGTACTTC
CASSLAGGLAGKRTYEQYF
>TRBJ2-2|NA|TRBV5-1|NA
TGCGCCAGCAGCTTTCCGGGGTCCACCGGGGAGCTGTTTTTT
CASSFPGSTGELFF
>TRBJ2-7|NA|TRBV29-1|NA
TGCAGCGTTCTTACTCAGGGATACGAGCAGTACTTC
CSVLTQGYEQYF
>TRBJ2-1|NA|TRBV5-1|TRBD2
TGCGCCAGCAGCTTGGCCAGGGCGGGGAGGGGCAATGAGCAGTTCTTC
CASSLARAGRGNEQFF
>TRBJ1-2|few|TRBV5-5|NA
TGTGCCAGCAGCTCGGGCCCTACAGGAGTCTATGGCTACACCTTC
CASSSGPTGVYGYTF
>TRBJ2-3|few|TRBV9|NA
TGTGCCAGCAGCGTTTCCCCATCACTAGTCACTGGCACAGATACGCAGTATTTT
CASSVSPSLVTGTDTQYF
>TRBJ2-2|once|TRBV10-3|TRBD1
TGTGCCGCCCAAAACAGGGGTGTGAAGACCGGGGAGCTGTTTTTT
CAAQNRGVKTGELFF
>TRBJ2-1|NA|TRBV9|NA
TGTGCCAGCAGCGTAGTCGGCCGGGACAATGAGCAGTTCTTC
CASSVVGRDNEQFF
>TRBJ2-1|few|TRBV11-1|NA
TGTGCCAGCAGCTTAGGGAAGGGGGCGCGGGGCTCCTACAATGAGCAGTTCTTC
CASSLGKGARGSYNEQFF
>TRBJ2-1|NA|TRBV20-1|NA
TGCAGTGTAACCCTCTACAATGAGCAGTTCTTC
CSVTLYNEQFF
>TRBJ2-1|NA|TRBV24-1|NA
TGTGCCACCAGTGATGGTTGGGGGACCAATGAGCAGTTCTTC
CATSDGWGTNEQFF
>TRBJ1-5|few|TRBV12-3/TRBV12-4|TRBD1
TGTGCCAGCAGTTTCAGACAGGGGTTGGGTCAGCCCCAGCATTTT
CASSFRQGLGQPQHF
>TRBJ2-2|NA|TRBV12-3/TRBV12-4|TRBD1
TGTGCCAGCTGCGGACAGGGGGTTGGCACCGGGGAGCTGTTTTTT
CASCGQGVGTGELFF
>TRBJ1-2|NA|TRBV10-3|NA
TGTGCCATCAGCCCGGTGACAGGCAGCTATGGCTGCACCTTC
CAISPVTGSYGCTF
>TRBJ2-1|NA|TRBV24-1|NA
TGTGCCACCAGTGCTGAGAATTCCTACAATGAGCAGTTCTTC
CATSAENSYNEQFF
>TRBJ2-5|few|TRBV25-1|TRBD2
TGTGCCAGCAGTCACCCCGGGACTAGCGCAGAGACCCAGTACTTC
CASSHPGTSAETQYF
>TRBJ1-3|few|TRBV6-2/TRBV6-3|NA
TGTGCCAGCAGTTACTCGCGAACAGCCGTCTCTGGAAACACCATATATTTT
CASSYSRTAVSGNTIYF
>TRBJ2-7|few|TRBV12-3/TRBV12-4|TRBD2
TGTGCCAGCACCCCCGGGGGGGTCAATCTCCTCGAGCAGTACTTC
CASTPGGVNLLEQYF
>TRBJ2-2|NA|TRBV11-2|NA
TGTGCCAGCAGCTTCATTGGGAGGACCGGGGAGCTGTTTTTT
CASSFIGRTGELFF
>TRBJ2-3|NA|TRBV6-2/TRBV6-3|TRBD2
TGTGCCAGCAGTTCTCCAGCGGGGCTCGCCGGTACGCAGTATTTT
CASSSPAGLAGTQYF
>TRBJ1-2|once|TRBV2|NA
TGTGCCAGCAGTGAAGGACTTGCTAACTATGGCTACACCTTC
CASSEGLANYGYTF
>TRBJ2-2|few|TRBV10-3|NA
TGTGCCATCAGTGAGCCGAGATTTGGCACGACCGGGGAGCTGTTTTTT
CAISEPRFGTTGELFF
>TRBJ1-1|NA|TRBV6-1|NA
TGTGCCAGCAGCCCGACGGTGGGTTGGAACACTGAAGCTTTCTTT
CASSPTVGWNTEAFF
>TRBJ2-7|NA|TRBV20-1|NA
TGCAGTGCTAGAGAACCCGGGGCTAGCGCCTCCTACGAGCAGTACTTC
CSAREPGASASYEQYF
>TRBJ2-3|NA|TRBV2|NA
TGTGCCAGCAGTGTCCAGAGCACAGATACGCAGTATTTT
CASSVQSTDTQYF
>TRBJ2-1|few|TRBV6-1|NA
TGTGCCGCCCCAGTCCCGGGCCTCTACAATGAGCAGTTCTTC
CAAPVPGLYNEQFF
>TRBJ2-2|few|TRBV24-1|NA
TGTGCCACCAGTGATGGGGGGAGTCCGGGAGCGAACCCCGGGGAGCTGTTTTTT
CATSDGGSPGANPGELFF
>TRBJ2-5|NA|TRBV19|TRBD1
TGTGCCAGTAGTATATCGGTTTTGGGACAGGAGACCCAGTACTTC
CASSISVLGQETQYF
>TRBJ2-2|NA|TRBV7-3|NA
TGTGCCAGCAGCCCTCGGACTACGAACACCGGGGAGCTGTTTTTT
CASSPRTTNTGELFF
>TRBJ2-7|NA|TRBV5-1|TRBD2
TGCGCCAGCAGCTTAGCTATGACTAGCGAGAGCTCCTACGAGCAGTACTTC
CASSLAMTSESSYEQYF
>TRBJ2-2|few|TRBV5-1|TRBD1
TGCGCCAGCAGCACCCAGACAGGGTTGGCCACCGGGGAGCTGTTTTTT
CASSTQTGLATGELFF
>TRBJ2-1|NA|TRBV29-1|TRBD2
TGCAGCGTTCTGGGGGGGAGGGCCGGGTCCAATGAGCAGTTCTTC
CSVLGGRAGSNEQFF
>TRBJ2-1|NA|TRBV6-1|NA
TGTGCCAGCAGTGAAGCCTCGGTGGTGCAGTTCTTC
CASSEASVVQFF
>TRBJ2-2|NA|TRBV19|NA
TGTGCCAGCAGGGGAATTGAACGATCCCCGAACACCGGGGAGCTGTTTTTT
CASRGIERSPNTGELFF
>TRBJ2-3|NA|TRBV20-1|NA
TGCAGTGCTAGAGATCCCGGGGGTCTAAGCACAGATACGCAGTATTTT
CSARDPGGLSTDTQYF
>TRBJ2-1|NA|TRBV7-6|TRBD1
TGTGCCAGCAGCTTAAGGGGGCCCAATGAGCAGTTCTTC
CASSLRGPNEQFF
>TRBJ2-5|few|TRBV7-9|TRBD2
TGTGCCAGCAGCCTAGGACTAGCCTATATACAAGAGACCCAGTACTTC
CASSLGLAYIQETQYF
>TRBJ2-2|NA|TRBV6-5|NA
TGTGCCAGCAGTTACGGCAGACCCGGGGAGCTGTTTTTT
CASSYGRPGELFF
>TRBJ1-5|few|TRBV5-1|NA
TGCGCCAGCAGCCGGGACGGTAGCAATCAGCCCCAGCATTTT
CASSRDGSNQPQHF
>TRBJ2-1|NA|TRBV7-9|TRBD1
TGTGCCAGCAGAACAAACAGGACAGGGGTCAATGAGCAGTTCTTC
CASRTNRTGVNEQFF
>TRBJ2-2|few|TRBV2|TRBD1
TGTGCCAGCAGAGCCGGGACAGGGCCCACCGGGGAGCTGTTTTTT
CASRAGTGPTGELFF
>TRBJ1-2|NA|TRBV5-1|NA
TGCGCCAGCAGCTCATCAGGATATGGCTACACCTTC
CASSSSGYGYTF
>TRBJ2-1|few|TRBV7-9|NA
TGTGCCAGCAGCTATAACTGGAATGAGCAGTTCTTC
CASSYNWNEQFF